Below, one T cell receptor beta chain is given with its context. In TCRdb, the multiplex PCR reads were re-called with MiXCR into one record per CDR3 protein. Of 66,000 or so distinct CDR3 sequences in the sample, approximately 45% were seen once. The data originate from a study of breast tumors, draining lymph nodes, adjacent tissues. The germline V gene has CDR1 SNHLY and CDR2 FYNNEI. Trimming pared 2 bases from V and 9 bases from J, leaving 14 bases between. CDR3 size: 14 residues. The sequenced sample consisted of breast tumor tissue. The clonotype originates from a female donor with breast cancer. Some clones in this sample may be carry-over from other donors' samples. V and J are TRBV2 and TRBJ1-5, with a possible D match to TRBD1 (5 bases). This CDR3 is CASSEFLAGGPQHF. The CDR3 DNA reads as TGTGCCAGCAGTGAATTTCTAGCGGGGGGGCCCCAGCATTTT.